This entry lists 20 T cell receptor beta chains sequenced from one sample in a study of CD8 T cells in ankylosing spondylitis. Each CDR3 protein is one row after TCRdb ran MiXCR on the 5' RACE reads. The sample records about 360,000 distinct CDR3 sequences, under 15% being singletons. Input material: blood, either unsorted or a sorted T cell fraction (not recorded which). The receptors derive from a male donor with ankylosing spondylitis or in good health (not recorded which).

DNA for the CDR3: TGTGCCAGCAGCCAAGGGAGCGCTAGCACAGATACGCAGTATTTT. It is translated as CASSQGSASTDTQYF. The chain uses TRBV3-1 and TRBJ2-3; no firm D call. Trimming stripped 1 base from V and 0 bases from J, with 8 bases between. This CDR3 contains 15 residues. Germline CDR1 and CDR2: LGHDT and YNNKEL (reference sequence).

This clonotype was seen a handful of times. The rearrangement links TRBV10-3 to TRBJ2-5; no definite D call. V was cut by 10 bases and J by 3 bases, with 12 bases left in between. Looked up from germline, CDR1 is ENHRY and CDR2 is SYGVKD. The CDR3 extends over 12 amino acids. The CDR3 DNA follows: TGTGCCAGTGGACCCCAGAAAGAGACCCAGTACTTC. Protein sequence: CASGPQKETQYF.

V and J are TRBV3-1 and TRBJ2-3, with TRBD2 identical over 8 bases. Unmatched junction bases numbered 13, after V lost 0 bases and J lost 5 bases. Germline CDR1 is LGHDT and CDR2 is YNNKEL (reference sequence). This CDR3 has 18 residues. The CDR3 protein is CASSQDFPLQREIDTQYF. DNA of the CDR3: TGTGCCAGCAGCCAAGATTTTCCCCTCCAGCGGGAGATAGATACGCAGTATTTT.

This clonotype was seen repeatedly, ten times or more. The chain recombines TRBV20-1 with TRBJ2-1; possible D gene TRBD2, 6 bases. Trimming took off 8 bases at V and 5 bases at J, with 13 bases between the two ends. Germline values: CDR1 DFQATT, CDR2 SNEGSKA (reference sequence). This CDR3 has 12 amino acids. CDR3 sequence reads: CSPARGNNEQFF. The CDR3, as DNA: TGCAGTCCTGCCCGGGGGAACAATGAGCAGTTCTTC.

The rearrangement joins TRBV3-1 to TRBJ1-1; D not certain. The V and J ends lost 1 base and 0 bases respectively, with 9 bases between them. The CDR3 totals 15 residues. The germline CDR1 and CDR2 sequences are LGHDT and YNNKEL (reference sequence). The CDR3 nucleotides are TGTGCCAGCAGCCAAGGAGGACGGATGAACACTGAAGCTTTCTTT. It is translated as CASSQGGRMNTEAFF.

The gene calls are TRBV4-1 and TRBJ1-1; D perhaps matches TRBD1 (6 bases). The CDR3 consists of 11 residues. Trimming removed 4 bases from V and 11 bases from J, with 11 bases in between. Germline V gene sequence: CDR1 MGHRA, CDR2 YSYEKL. Here the CDR3 reads CASSRGLRAFF. The CDR3, as DNA: TGCGCCAGCAGCCGGGGGCTGAGGGCTTTCTTT.

The chain recombines TRBV10-2 with TRBJ2-2; a weak D match, TRBD2 (5 bases). The V gene's germline CDR1 is WSHSY and CDR2 SAAADI. The CDR3 has 14 residues. V lost 6 bases to trimming and J lost 2 bases, with 10 bases between them. For the CDR3, the DNA is TGCGCCAGCAGAGGACTGAGTAACACCGGGGAGCTGTTTTTT. Translating gives CASRGLSNTGELFF.

This clonotype was recorded a few times. The chain recombines TRBV7-9 with TRBJ1-4; the D is unclear. This CDR3 region has 13 residues. Germline V gene lookup returns CDR1 SEHNR and CDR2 FQNEAQ (reference sequence). V was clipped by 0 bases and J by 8 bases, with 7 bases between them. The CDR3 region is CASSLAASEKLFF. As DNA, the CDR3 is TGTGCCAGCAGCTTAGCGGCGTCCGAAAAACTGTTTTTT. The full variable domain, rest sourced from reference TRBV7-9 and TRBJ1-4, is DTGVSQNPRHKITKRGQNVTFRCDPISEHNRLYWYRQTLGQGPEFLTYFQNEAQLEKSRLLSDRFSAERPKGSFSTLEIQRTEQGDSAMYLCASSLAASEKLFFGSGTQLSVL.

This clonotype was detected a few times. The CDR3 loop reads CASSSDRTTDTQYF. DNA for the CDR3: TGCGCCAGCAGCTCCGACAGGACCACAGATACGCAGTATTTT. The rearrangement joins TRBV5-1 to TRBJ2-3; possibly TRBD1 for D (6 bases). The CDR3 length is 14 residues. V was shortened by 3 bases and J by 2 bases, with 10 bases between the two germline ends. The germline CDR1 and CDR2 sequences are SGHRS and YFSETQ. The entire variable domain, with the rest obtained from reference TRBV5-1 and TRBJ2-3, is as follows: KAGVTQTPRYLIKTRGQQVTLSCSPISGHRSVSWYQQTPGQGLQFLFEYFSETQRNKGNFPGRFSGRQFSNSRSEMNVSTLELGDSALYLCASSSDRTTDTQYFGPGTRLTVL.

The chain is built from TRBV29-1 and TRBJ1-1; tentative D call: TRBD1 (5 bases). Germline CDR1 reads SQVTM; CDR2 reads ANQGSEA. The ends were cut back, 7 bases at V and 5 bases at J, with 14 bases in the middle. The CDR3 runs to 12 residues. CDR3 bases: TGCAGCGCTAAGCGGGGCAGTACTGAAGCTTTCTTT. Protein sequence: CSAKRGSTEAFF. Combining the CDR3 with reference TRBV29-1 and TRBJ1-1 gives the whole variable domain SAVISQKPSRDICQRGTSLTIQCQVDSQVTMMFWYRQQPGQSLTLIATANQGSEATYESGFVIDKFPISRPNLTFSTLTVSNMSPEDSSIYLCSAKRGSTEAFFGQGTRLTVV.

This clonotype was counted a few times. This chain links TRBV5-1 with TRBJ1-6, with D unresolved. Trimming took off 0 bases at V and 8 bases at J, with 12 bases between the two ends. CDR1 is SGHRS and CDR2 is YFSETQ in the germline V gene. The CDR3 consists of 15 residues. For the CDR3, the DNA is TGCGCCAGCAGCTTGGAGGACGGGATGTATTCACCCCTCCACTTT. Translated: CASSLEDGMYSPLHF.

The rearrangement joins TRBV20-1 to TRBJ2-1; 12 bases line up with TRBD2. CDR1 and CDR2 (germline): DFQATT, SNEGSKA (reference sequence). V was clipped by 3 bases and J by 8 bases; unmatched bases: 8. This CDR3 is 15 amino acids long. CDR3 sequence reads: CSASRLAGDIDEQFF. As DNA, the CDR3 is TGCAGTGCTAGTAGACTAGCGGGAGATATAGATGAGCAGTTCTTC.

The V call is TRBV30, the J call TRBJ2-2; the D gene is possibly TRBD1 (5 bases). The CDR3 loop spans 14 amino acids. CDR1 is GTSNPN and CDR2 is SVGIG in the germline V gene (reference sequence). V lost 0 bases to trimming and J lost 6 bases, with 11 bases between them. The CDR3 nucleotides are TGTGCCTGGAGTGTAAGAGCAGGGTCCGGGGAGCTGTTTTTT. Its translation: CAWSVRAGSGELFF.

This clonotype appeared a few times. The chain uses TRBV5-1 and TRBJ2-7, with D possibly being TRBD2 (5 bases). Trimming stripped 4 bases from V and 4 bases from J, with 15 bases between. Germline V gene lookup returns CDR1 SGHRS and CDR2 YFSETQ. The CDR3 covers 14 residues. As DNA, the CDR3 is TGCGCCAGCAGCCATGACCGGGAAGCGTACGAGCAGTACTTC. Its translation: CASSHDREAYEQYF.

The V call is TRBV10-3, the J call TRBJ1-1, with D possibly TRBD1 on 5 matching bases. Germline CDR1 reads ENHRY; CDR2 reads SYGVKD. V was pared by 6 bases and J by 3 bases, with 11 bases between. The CDR3 has 13 amino acids. CDR3 sequence (DNA): TGTGCCATCAGAGGAGGGGTGGACACTGAAGCTTTCTTT. It yields the protein CAIRGGVDTEAFF.

This clonotype occurred a few times. V usage is TRBV7-2 and J usage is TRBJ1-1; D remains ambiguous. V dropped 1 base and J dropped 0 bases, with 12 bases sitting between them. This CDR3 is 16 amino acids long. Per germline, CDR1 SGHTA and CDR2 FQGNSA. This CDR3 is CASSLEVRVMNTEAFF. In DNA, the CDR3 is TGTGCCAGCAGCTTAGAGGTCAGAGTGATGAACACTGAAGCTTTCTTT. Variable domain in full (rest from reference TRBV7-2 and TRBJ1-1): GAGVSQSPSNKVTEKGKDVELRCDPISGHTALYWYRQSLGQGLEFLIYFQGNSAPDKSGLPSDRFSAERTGGSVSTLTIQRTQQEDSAVYLCASSLEVRVMNTEAFFGQGTRLTVV.

This clonotype appeared many times. This rearrangement joins TRBV20-1 to TRBJ1-2; D may be TRBD1 (5 bases). Germline V gene lookup returns CDR1 DFQATT and CDR2 SNEGSKA (reference sequence). Trimming cost V 6 bases and J 0 bases, with 11 bases left between them. CDR3 length equals 13 residues. The CDR3: CSAQDIANYGYTF. For the CDR3, the DNA is TGCAGTGCCCAGGACATAGCTAACTATGGCTACACCTTC.

The chain employs TRBV29-1 and TRBJ2-1, with D perhaps matching TRBD1 (6 bases). The V end lost 3 bases, the J end lost 6 bases, and 21 bases lay between the germline ends. The CDR3 is 16 amino acids. Germline assignment: CDR1 SQVTM and CDR2 ANQGSEA. CDR3 DNA: TGCAGCGTTGATAGGTTTTCGGGTGGGGGCTCCAATGAGCAGTTCTTC. This codes for CSVDRFSGGGSNEQFF.

The rearrangement joins TRBV6-1 to TRBJ2-1, with D possibly matching TRBD1 (6 bases). The CDR3 totals 19 residues. Germline V gene lookup returns CDR1 MNHNS and CDR2 SASEGT. Trimming removed 7 bases from V and 7 bases from J, with 32 bases in between. In DNA form, the CDR3 reads TGTGCCAGCATTCGTTACGGGCCAGACAGGCGAGTAGGGTTGAATGAGCAGTTCTTC. It yields the protein CASIRYGPDRRVGLNEQFF.

The chain carries TRBV4-2 and TRBJ2-5, with D tentatively TRBD1 (6 bases). Germline V gene data show CDR1 as LGHNA and CDR2 as YNFKEQ. The CDR3 is 16 amino acids. V gave up 2 bases and J gave up 3 bases, with 16 bases separating them. As DNA, the CDR3 is TGTGCCAGCAGCCAAAGACGGGGCCAGGGGAAAGAGACCCAGTACTTC. Amino acids: CASSQRRGQGKETQYF.